The clone carrying this T cell receptor (beta chain) showed up just a few times. Germline V gene data show CDR1 as LGHDT and CDR2 as YNNKEL (reference sequence). CDR3 length equals 14 residues. After removal of 0 bases from V and 5 bases from J, the junction contained 3 bases not matched to a gene. The entry originates in a study of blood T cells in healthy people across ages. A second 7 to 11 cycle PCR used barcoded and J-beta primers. All cDNA molecules were each tagged by a template-switch adaptor with 12 random nucleotides. TCRdb itself ran the 5' RACE reads through MiXCR, one entry per CDR3 protein. The sample holds 650,000 to 1,000,000 distinct CDR3 sequences, about 37% seen once.

This chain joins TRBV3-1 and TRBJ2-5; TRBD2 agrees at 7 bases. What was sequenced was blood. The clonotype originates from a man younger than 35 in good health. This CDR3 is CASSQEAGRETQYF. The CDR3 DNA is TGTGCCAGCAGCCAAGAAGCGGGGCGGGAGACCCAGTACTTC.